Following are 23 T cell receptor beta chains from one sample sequenced in a study of B cell selection in AIRE deficiency. Libraries were prepared by immunoSEQ multiplex PCR; TCRdb keeps only in-frame clonotypes and omits some of them. The repertoire holds about 22,000 clones, with 80% to 95% as singletons. Sorted regulatory T cells were CD4-positive, CD25-high and CD127-low or negative. Sequenced: CD4+CD25+ Tregs sorted from PBMCs. The receptors stem from a human donor in good health.

This rearrangement joins TRBV5-4 to TRBJ2-5; D unclear. Deletions cut 2 bases from V and 0 bases from J, with 5 bases between. Germline V CDR1 and CDR2: SGHNT, YYREEE (reference sequence). This CDR3 is 13 amino acids long. DNA of the CDR3: TGTGCCAGCAGCTTTAGCTACCAAGAGACCCAGTACTTC. The encoded protein is CASSFSYQETQYF.

The J gene is TRBJ1-6, the V gene TRBV18; TRBD1 might be the D (5 bases). The CDR3 extends over 16 amino acids. V shed 3 bases and J shed 2 bases, with 11 bases lying between them. Germline CDR1 KGHSH, CDR2 LQKENI. The CDR3 DNA sequence: TGTGCCAGCTCACCCCAGGAGGGGACCTATAATTCACCCCTCCACTTT. Its protein product is CASSPQEGTYNSPLHF.

The chain combines TRBV19 with TRBJ2-3, with no clear D. Deletions cut 7 bases from V and 4 bases from J, with 9 bases between. Germline CDR1 and CDR2: LNHDA and SQIVND (reference sequence). CDR3 length equals 12 residues. The CDR3 protein is CASKSVADTQYF. The CDR3 region has the DNA TGTGCCAGTAAGAGCGTGGCAGATACGCAGTATTTT.

The V and J genes are TRBV7-9 and TRBJ1-4; D ambiguous. This CDR3 has 13 residues. V dropped 4 bases and J dropped 7 bases, with 10 bases sitting between them. Per the germline V gene, CDR1 is SEHNR and CDR2 is FQNEAQ (reference sequence). CDR3 sequence: CASSSSLIEKLFF. In nucleotides, the CDR3 is TGTGCCAGCAGCTCCTCCTTAATTGAAAAACTGTTTTTT.

This chain uses TRBV6-5 with TRBJ1-5, with a weak D call TRBD1 (5 bases). V shed 6 bases and J shed 7 bases, with 13 bases lying between them. The length of the CDR3 is 13 residues. CDR1 is MNHEY, CDR2 SVGAGI, per germline. The CDR3 spells CASSSTGGQPQHF. As DNA, the CDR3 is TGTGCCAGCAGCTCCACTGGGGGACAGCCCCAGCATTTT.

The chain uses TRBV5-4 and TRBJ2-3; TRBD2 matches 11 bases. CDR1 and CDR2 from the germline V gene are SGHNT and YYREEE (reference sequence). The CDR3 runs to 16 residues. V lost 1 base, J lost 4 bases, and 5 bases stayed unmatched. The DNA of the CDR3 is TGTGCCAGCAGCTTGACTAGCGGGGGTTGGGCAGATACGCAGTATTTT. This gives the protein CASSLTSGGWADTQYF.

This clone was observed a handful of times. The J gene is TRBJ2-3, the V gene TRBV27, with 8 bases aligning to TRBD2. Looked up from germline, CDR1 is MNHEY and CDR2 is SMNVEV (reference sequence). This CDR3 contains 16 residues. With V trimmed by 8 bases and J by 2 bases, 12 bases remained unmatched. Written as DNA, the CDR3 is TGTGCCAGCCGCCCTATGGCGGGGGGCTTCACAGATACGCAGTATTTT. The encoded protein is CASRPMAGGFTDTQYF.

This sequence joins TRBV7-9 and TRBJ1-1; the D is unclear. The germline V gene encodes CDR1 SEHNR and CDR2 FQNEAQ (reference sequence). The CDR3 spans 13 residues. V lost 6 bases to trimming and J lost 0 bases, with 8 bases between them. CDR3 nucleotides: TGTGCCAGCAGATTCAGGTTGAACACTGAAGCTTTCTTT. It is translated as CASRFRLNTEAFF.

The genes are TRBV5-1 and TRBJ1-1; D call uncertain. The germline gives CDR1 SGHRS, CDR2 YFSETQ. V was shortened by 2 bases and J by 0 bases, with 11 bases between the two germline ends. CDR3 length: 15 residues. The CDR3 nucleotides read TGCGCCAGCAGCTTTCGGGGAAGCATGAACACTGAAGCTTTCTTT. Translation gives CASSFRGSMNTEAFF.

The chain combines TRBV7-2 with TRBJ2-1, with 8 nucleotides matching TRBD2. The J segment lost 8 bases and the V segment lost 5 bases, leaving 14 bases of the junction unmatched. Germline CDR1 reads SGHTA; CDR2 reads FQGNSA. There are 16 residues in the CDR3. The DNA of the CDR3 is TGTGCCAGCAGCCTTTCGGGGGGGCTGATTAACTATGAGCAGTTCTTC. Protein sequence: CASSLSGGLINYEQFF. Together with reference TRBV7-2 and TRBJ2-1, the CDR3 gives the full variable domain: GAGVSQSPSNKVTEKGKDVELRCDPISGHTALYWYRQSLGQGLEFLIYFQGNSAPDKSGLPSDRFSAERTGGSVSTLTIQRTQQEDSAVYLCASSLSGGLINYEQFFGPGTRLTVL.

This chain connects TRBV10-2 to TRBJ2-6, with D tentatively TRBD1 or TRBD2 (5 bases each). This CDR3 is built from 15 residues. Trimming shortened V by 8 bases and J by 0 bases, and 11 bases separated the two germline ends. The germline V gene encodes CDR1 WSHSY and CDR2 SAAADI. DNA for the CDR3: TGCGCCAGCCTTGGGGGTGTCTCTGGGGCCAACGTCCTGACTTTC. Protein: CASLGGVSGANVLTF.

The sample holds one count of this clone. The chain uses TRBV5-1 and TRBJ1-2; TRBD1 agrees at 8 bases. The CDR3 length is 14 residues. CDR1 SGHRS and CDR2 YFSETQ come from the germline V gene. V was pared by 4 bases and J by 8 bases, with 10 bases of the junction left unmatched. DNA for the CDR3: TGCGCCAGCAGCACACTGACAGGGGCAGGCGGCTACACCTTC. Amino acid sequence: CASSTLTGAGGYTF.

V is TRBV7-9 and J is TRBJ2-1, with D hard to call. The V gene's germline CDR1 is SEHNR and CDR2 FQNEAQ (reference sequence). Trimming took 1 base from V and 7 from J, leaving 8 bases between them. The CDR3 is 13 residues long. CDR3 amino acids: CASSLEIGNEQFF. Here the CDR3 DNA reads TGTGCCAGCAGCTTAGAGATAGGGAATGAGCAGTTCTTC.

V and J are TRBV9 and TRBJ2-7, with a weak D call TRBD2 (5 bases). This CDR3 comprises 13 residues. The V gene's germline CDR1 is SGDLS and CDR2 YYNGEE. V lost 4 bases and J 5 bases, leaving 13 bases between the germline ends. CDR3 in DNA: TGTGCCAGCAGCCTTTGGAGGTATCACGAGCAGTACTTC. Translating it yields CASSLWRYHEQYF.

The chain couples TRBV7-3 to TRBJ2-3; D remains ambiguous. Trimming removed 2 bases from V and 6 bases from J, with 15 bases in between. CDR1 and CDR2 (germline): SGHTA, FQGTGA. This CDR3 has 15 amino acids. DNA for the CDR3: TGTGCCAGCAGCTTATCTGGGCTAGGTGTTGATACGCAGTATTTT. It specifies CASSLSGLGVDTQYF.

This chain connects TRBV5-1 to TRBJ1-2; 9 nucleotides line up with TRBD1. This CDR3 has 14 residues. Germline assignment: CDR1 SGHRS and CDR2 YFSETQ. V shed 3 bases, J shed 8 bases, and the junction held 8 bases outside the gene matches. The CDR3 reads CASSSSGTGFGYTF. Here the CDR3 DNA reads TGCGCCAGCAGCTCGTCCGGGACAGGGTTCGGCTACACCTTC.

V usage is TRBV10-2 and J usage is TRBJ2-7, with no clear D. Trimming shortened V by 5 bases and J by 0 bases, and 11 bases separated the two germline ends. The CDR3 is 14 residues long. Germline lookup yields CDR1 WSHSY and CDR2 SAAADI. The CDR3 loop is CASSSLVSSYEQYF. The CDR3 DNA reads TGCGCCAGCAGTTCCCTAGTAAGCTCCTACGAGCAGTACTTC.

The gene calls are TRBV25-1 and TRBJ2-1; D unresolved. Trimming removed 7 bases at V and 11 bases at J, with 24 bases between. The CDR3 is 15 amino acids. Germline loops: CDR1 MGHDK, CDR2 SYGVNS. CDR3: CASTGGSALSSKQFF. The CDR3 nucleotides read TGTGCCAGCACTGGTGGCTCCGCCCTGTCAAGTAAGCAGTTCTTC.

This chain's CDR3 is CASSPGSMNTEAFF. The DNA of the CDR3 is TGTGCCAGCAGCCCCGGTAGTATGAACACTGAAGCTTTCTTT. The chain uses TRBV7-8 and TRBJ1-1; D remains unclear. In germline, CDR1 is SGHVS, CDR2 FQNEAQ. The length of the CDR3 is 14 residues. The V gene lost 5 bases and the J gene lost 0 bases, with 10 bases spanning the gap.

The chain couples TRBV5-5 to TRBJ1-2; TRBD1 is a possible D gene (5 bases). This CDR3 region has 15 residues. The V gene lost 1 base and the J gene lost 4 bases, with 14 bases spanning the gap. From germline, CDR1 is SGHKS and CDR2 YYEKEE (reference sequence). CDR3: CASSLFRDPLYGYTF. CDR3 nucleotide sequence: TGTGCCAGCAGCTTGTTCAGGGATCCCCTCTATGGCTACACCTTC.

This sequence joins TRBV7-2 and TRBJ1-6; possibly TRBD1 for D (6 bases). Per germline, CDR1 SGHTA and CDR2 FQGNSA. V dropped 3 bases and J dropped 10 bases, with 13 bases sitting between them. This CDR3 has 14 amino acids. The CDR3 protein is CASSFQGRGSPLHF. CDR3 nucleotides: TGTGCCAGCAGCTTCCAAGGGAGGGGGTCACCCCTCCACTTT.

V is TRBV18 and J is TRBJ1-2; no clear D gene. CDR3 size: 16 residues. Trimming stripped 3 bases from V and 2 bases from J, with 16 bases between. The germline V gene has CDR1 KGHSH and CDR2 LQKENI. In DNA, the CDR3 is TGTGCCAGCTCACCCCCCGGAATTCGAGGCAACTATGGCTACACCTTC. Amino acid sequence: CASSPPGIRGNYGYTF. Together with reference TRBV18 and TRBJ1-2, the CDR3 gives the full variable domain: NAGVMQNPRHLVRRRGQEARLRCSPMKGHSHVYWYRQLPEEGLKFMVYLQKENIIDESGMPKERFSAEFPKEGPSILRIQQVVRGDSAAYFCASSPPGIRGNYGYTFGSGTRLTVV.

This rearrangement joins TRBV7-3 to TRBJ1-1; D perhaps matches TRBD1 (5 bases). The CDR3 runs to 15 residues. Germline assignment: CDR1 SGHTA and CDR2 FQGTGA. V was trimmed by 2 bases and J by 4 bases, leaving 14 bases between them. CDR3 amino acids: CASSLLGGSVTEAFF. The CDR3 coding sequence is TGTGCCAGCAGCTTACTGGGGGGGTCGGTCACTGAAGCTTTCTTT.